Below are 13 T cell receptor beta chains sequenced from a single sample in a study of CD4+ T cells in melanoma. Sequenced by immunoSEQ multiplex PCR; TCRdb stores in-frame clones only, minus some. The sample shows about 140,000 clones, 92% of them seen only once. The receptors stem from a human donor with melanoma.

V gene TRBV6-6 combines with J gene TRBJ2-5, with a tentative D call TRBD1 (6 bases). Germline values: CDR1 MNHNY, CDR2 SVGAGI (reference sequence). CDR3 length equals 14 residues. Trimming pared 2 bases from V and 4 bases from J, leaving 11 bases between. CDR3: CASSYNRDGETQYF. The CDR3 DNA reads TGTGCCAGCAGTTACAACAGGGACGGAGAGACCCAGTACTTC.

The chain is built from TRBV9 and TRBJ2-5, with TRBD1 matching 8 bases. CDR1 SGDLS and CDR2 YYNGEE come from the germline V gene. The CDR3 covers 15 residues. V lost 0 bases to trimming and J lost 5 bases; unmatched junction nucleotides: 6. The CDR3 DNA is TGTGCCAGCAGCGTAGGGGACAGGCGGAGCGAGACCCAGTACTTC. This translates into CASSVGDRRSETQYF.

The chain couples TRBV30 to TRBJ1-3, with no clear D. This CDR3 has 12 amino acids. CDR1 is GTSNPN and CDR2 is SVGIG in the germline V gene (reference sequence). Trimming left V 2 bases short and J 5 bases short, with 7 bases between. CDR3 in amino acids: CAWSPIRNTIYF. The CDR3 DNA reads TGTGCCTGGAGTCCCATTCGAAACACCATATATTTT.

This rearrangement joins TRBV10-3 to TRBJ2-5, with 8 bases lining up with TRBD1. Germline V CDR1 and CDR2: ENHRY, SYGVKD. V was clipped by 5 bases and J by 4 bases; unmatched bases: 3. This CDR3 comprises 13 residues. The CDR3 protein is CAISRTGTETQYF. DNA for the CDR3: TGTGCCATCAGTCGGACAGGGACAGAGACCCAGTACTTC.

V usage is TRBV19 and J usage is TRBJ2-3; maybe TRBD2 (6 bases). The ends were cut back, 6 bases at V and 0 bases at J, with 13 bases in the middle. Germline values: CDR1 LNHDA, CDR2 SQIVND (reference sequence). This CDR3 region has 15 residues. This chain's CDR3 is CASRGGGASTDTQYF. Written as DNA, the CDR3 is TGTGCCAGTAGAGGTGGAGGGGCTAGCACAGATACGCAGTATTTT.

The CDR3 region is CASSPTTGNPTEAFF. The CDR3 DNA is TGTGCCAGCAGCCCGACGACAGGGAACCCCACTGAAGCTTTCTTT. This chain links TRBV7-9 with TRBJ1-1; 7 bases line up with TRBD1. The CDR3 is made up of 15 amino acids. Germline V gene sequence: CDR1 SEHNR, CDR2 FQNEAQ (reference sequence). Trimming removed 5 bases from V and 4 bases from J; junction bases left unmatched: 10.

This rearrangement joins TRBV6-1 to TRBJ1-5, with TRBD1 matching 7 bases. Trimming took 4 bases from V and 0 from J; bases not matched to a gene: 9. Germline assignment: CDR1 MNHNS and CDR2 SASEGT. The CDR3 has 17 residues. In DNA, the CDR3 is TGTGCCAGCAGTGCCAGAGGGGACAGAGTTAGCAATCAGCCCCAGCATTTT. Encoded protein: CASSARGDRVSNQPQHF.

This chain connects TRBV7-8 to TRBJ1-2; no clear D. Germline V lookup: CDR1 SGHVS, CDR2 FQNEAQ. Trimming cost V 4 bases and J 7 bases, with 16 bases left between them. The length of the CDR3 is 14 residues. CDR3 sequence reads: CASSSVDGRGGYTF. The CDR3 bases are TGTGCCAGCAGCTCAGTGGACGGACGGGGTGGCTACACCTTC.

The J gene is TRBJ1-2, the V gene TRBV6-5; D not resolved. Germline assignment: CDR1 MNHEY and CDR2 SVGAGI. The V end lost 2 bases, the J end lost 4 bases, and 8 bases lay between the germline ends. This CDR3 contains 13 residues. The chain's CDR3 is CASSYDGIYGYTF. The DNA of the CDR3 is TGTGCCAGCAGTTACGACGGAATCTATGGCTACACCTTC.

The table lists this clone with a count of one. The chain has TRBV29-1 and TRBJ1-2; TRBD1 is a possible D gene (6 bases). V lost 3 bases, J lost 7 bases, and 15 bases lay in between. CDR1 SQVTM and CDR2 ANQGSEA come from the germline V gene. The CDR3 sequence is 13 residues long. The CDR3 nucleotides read TGCAGCGTTGACCCCTACAGGGATGGTGGCTACACCTTC. It codes for CSVDPYRDGGYTF.

The chain carries TRBV5-6 and TRBJ1-1; D is uncertain. Germline V gene sequence: CDR1 SGHDT, CDR2 YYEEEE. Trimming stripped 0 bases from V and 1 base from J, with 7 bases between. This CDR3 is built from 14 residues. CDR3 nucleotides: TGTGCCAGCAGCTTGGCCGGCAGGAACACTGAAGCTTTCTTT. It translates to CASSLAGRNTEAFF.

Worth noting for this clone: This CDR3 is also generated by other DNA sequences in the sample. CDR3 DNA sequence: TGTGCCAGTAGTAGGACTCTATATGGCTACACCTTC. Residues: CASSRTLYGYTF. The chain is built from TRBV19 and TRBJ1-2; no clear D gene. V was cut by 4 bases and J by 5 bases, with 8 bases left in between. Per the germline V gene, CDR1 is LNHDA and CDR2 is SQIVND (reference sequence). CDR3 length: 12 residues.

This clone appeared a few times. The chain recombines TRBV5-6 with TRBJ1-3; 9 bases agree with TRBD1. Germline V gene sequence: CDR1 SGHDT, CDR2 YYEEEE. CDR3 length: 16 residues. The trim removed 2 bases at V and 2 bases at J, leaving 5 bases unmatched. The CDR3 protein is CASSLWTGVTGNTIYF. CDR3 in DNA: TGTGCCAGCAGCTTATGGACAGGGGTGACTGGAAACACCATATATTTT.